Listed here is a single TCR beta chain. What it binds is not known. These data originate in a study of early stage breast cancer tumors. Overall study: Roughly eight ER+/PR+/HER2- tumors were invasive ductal; four were invasive lobular.

This CDR3 region has 13 residues. Germline V lookup: CDR1 SGHVS, CDR2 FQNEAQ. V lost 9 bases, J lost 9 bases, and 18 bases lay in between. TCRdb keeps only in-frame clones here, not all; method: immunoSEQ multiplex PCR. The sample contains 25,000 to 30,000 clones, about 83% of which appear only once. Whole-study results and caveats: Functional markers like CD4, CD8 and FOXP3 were missed in bulk sequencing.

The gene calls are TRBV7-8 and TRBJ2-1; a possible D gene is TRBD2 (5 bases). The sequence derives from a person between 45 and 65 years old with breast cancer. Sequenced input: blood. CDR3 coding DNA: TGTGCCAGTAGCCATGGGAGCTCGGGTGAGCAGTTCTTC. The encoded protein is CASSHGSSGEQFF.